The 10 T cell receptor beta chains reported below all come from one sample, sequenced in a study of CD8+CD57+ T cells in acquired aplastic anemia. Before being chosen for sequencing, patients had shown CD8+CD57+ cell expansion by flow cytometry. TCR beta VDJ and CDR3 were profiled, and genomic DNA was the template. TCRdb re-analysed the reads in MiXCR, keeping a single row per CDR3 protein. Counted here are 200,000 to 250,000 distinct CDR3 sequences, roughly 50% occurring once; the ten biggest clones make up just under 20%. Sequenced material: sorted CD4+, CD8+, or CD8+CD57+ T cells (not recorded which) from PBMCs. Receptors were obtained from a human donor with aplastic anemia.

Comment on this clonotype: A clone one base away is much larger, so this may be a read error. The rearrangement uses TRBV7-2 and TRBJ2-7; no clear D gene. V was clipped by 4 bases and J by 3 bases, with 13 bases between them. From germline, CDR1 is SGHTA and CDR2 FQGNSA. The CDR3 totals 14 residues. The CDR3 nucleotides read TGTGCCAGCAGCTCAGCAGGCAAGGGCTACGAGCAGTACTTC. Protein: CASSSAGKGYEQYF.

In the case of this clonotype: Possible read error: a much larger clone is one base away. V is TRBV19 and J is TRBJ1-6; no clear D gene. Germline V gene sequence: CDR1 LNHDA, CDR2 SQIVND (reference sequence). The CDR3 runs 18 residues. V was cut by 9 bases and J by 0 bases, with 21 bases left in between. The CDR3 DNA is TGTGCCAGCAGCCAAGATAAGGACGGCAACTCCTATAATTCACCCCTCCACTTT. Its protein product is CASSQDKDGNSYNSPLHF. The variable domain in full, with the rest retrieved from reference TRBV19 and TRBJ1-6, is DGGITQSPKYLFRKEGQNVTLSCEQNLNHDAMYWYRQDPGQGLRLIYYSQIVNDFQKGDIAEGYSVSREKKESFPLTVTSAQKNPTAFYLCASSQDKDGNSYNSPLHFGNGTRLTVT.

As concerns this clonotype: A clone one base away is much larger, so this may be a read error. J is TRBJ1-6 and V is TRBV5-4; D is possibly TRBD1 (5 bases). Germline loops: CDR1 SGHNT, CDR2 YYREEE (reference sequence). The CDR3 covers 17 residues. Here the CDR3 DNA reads TGTGCCAACAGCTTGGAATCGGGGGGGGGTGGTAATTCACCCCTCCACTTT. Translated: CANSLESGGGGNSPLHF.

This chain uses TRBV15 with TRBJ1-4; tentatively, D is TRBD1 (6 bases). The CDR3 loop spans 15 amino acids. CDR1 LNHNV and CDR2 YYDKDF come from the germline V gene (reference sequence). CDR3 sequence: CASGPGQRTNEKLFF. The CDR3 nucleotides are TGTGCTAGTGGTCCCGGACAGAGAACTAATGAAAAACTGTTTTTT.

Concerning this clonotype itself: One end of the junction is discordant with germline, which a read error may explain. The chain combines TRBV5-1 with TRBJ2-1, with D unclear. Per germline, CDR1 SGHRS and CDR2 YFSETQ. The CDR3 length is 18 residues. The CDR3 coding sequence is TGCGCCGGCAGCTTTGGTGGCAGTAAAAGGGTCTCCTACAATGAGCAGTTCTTC. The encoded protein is CAGSFGGSKRVSYNEQFF.

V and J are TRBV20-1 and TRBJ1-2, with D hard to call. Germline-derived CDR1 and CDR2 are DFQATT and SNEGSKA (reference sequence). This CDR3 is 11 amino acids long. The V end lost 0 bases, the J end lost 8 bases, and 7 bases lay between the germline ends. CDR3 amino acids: CSAREAVGYTF. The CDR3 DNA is TGCAGTGCTAGAGAGGCGGTCGGCTACACCTTC.

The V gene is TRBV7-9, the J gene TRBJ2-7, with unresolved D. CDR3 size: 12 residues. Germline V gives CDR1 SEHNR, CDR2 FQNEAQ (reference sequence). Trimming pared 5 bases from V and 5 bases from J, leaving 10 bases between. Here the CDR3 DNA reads TGTGCCAGCAGCCAAAGGTTCGACGAGCAGTACTTC. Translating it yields CASSQRFDEQYF.

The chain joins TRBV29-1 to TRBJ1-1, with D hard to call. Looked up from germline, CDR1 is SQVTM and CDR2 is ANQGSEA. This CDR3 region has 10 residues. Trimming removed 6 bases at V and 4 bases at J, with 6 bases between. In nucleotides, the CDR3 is TGCAGCGTATTAGGCACTGAAGCTTTCTTT. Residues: CSVLGTEAFF.

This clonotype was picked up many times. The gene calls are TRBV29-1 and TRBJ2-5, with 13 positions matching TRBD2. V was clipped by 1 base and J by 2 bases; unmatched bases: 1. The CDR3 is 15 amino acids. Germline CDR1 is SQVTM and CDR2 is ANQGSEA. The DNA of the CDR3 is TGCAGCGTTGAAGGACTAGCGGGGGGTCAAGAGACCCAGTACTTC. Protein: CSVEGLAGGQETQYF.

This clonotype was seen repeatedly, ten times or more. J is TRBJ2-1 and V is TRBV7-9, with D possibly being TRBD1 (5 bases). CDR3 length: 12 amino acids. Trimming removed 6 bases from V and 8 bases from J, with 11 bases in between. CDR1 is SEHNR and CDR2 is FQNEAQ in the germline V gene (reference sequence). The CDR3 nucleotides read TGTGCCAGCAGACGACAGTTAGATGAGCAGTTCTTC. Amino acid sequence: CASRRQLDEQFF.